These 22 T cell receptor beta chains share one sample of origin, sequenced in a study of blood T cell repertoires in COVID-19. Data came from immunoSEQ multiplex PCR; TCRdb stores just in-frame clones and leaves some out. The sample has 220,000 or so clones, roughly four fifths seen once. Sequencing was done on a sample of peripheral blood. The receptors stem from a woman under 40 who had recovered from COVID-19.

The rearrangement uses TRBV3-1 (or the pseudogene TRBV3-2) and TRBJ1-6; D unclear. The CDR3 has 16 residues. Trimming left V 4 bases short and J 0 bases short, with 10 bases between. Germline V gene data show CDR1 as LGHDT and CDR2 as YNNKEL (reference sequence). CDR3 region: CASSRRHLSYNSPLHF. In DNA, the CDR3 is TGTGCCAGCAGCCGCAGACATCTCTCCTATAATTCACCCCTCCACTTT.

V and J are TRBV28 and TRBJ2-7; 11 bases match TRBD1. This CDR3 has 15 residues. V shed 10 bases and J 3 bases; nucleotides not matched to a gene: 11. Germline CDR1 and CDR2: MDHEN and SYDVKM. CDR3 DNA sequence: TGTGCCACATACCCCCCCGGGACAGGGGGCTACGAGCAGTACTTC. Translating gives CATYPPGTGGYEQYF.

V is TRBV4-1 and J is TRBJ1-1; TRBD1 agrees at 7 bases. V dropped 1 base and J dropped 0; count of bases not matched to a gene: 5. The CDR3 is 16 amino acids. Germline V CDR1 and CDR2: MGHRA, YSYEKL. Here the CDR3 reads CASSQGLDRMNTEAFF. The CDR3 DNA sequence: TGCGCCAGCAGCCAAGGCCTGGACAGGATGAACACTGAAGCTTTCTTT.

The V call is TRBV5-4, the J call TRBJ1-6, with D tentatively TRBD1 (5 bases). V lost 1 base and J 9 bases, leaving 5 bases between the germline ends. Germline V gives CDR1 SGHNT, CDR2 YYREEE (reference sequence). This CDR3 has 12 residues. The DNA of the CDR3 is TGTGCCAGCAGCTTGAGGGGTTCACCCCTCCACTTT. Its protein is CASSLRGSPLHF.

As concerns this clone: This specimen includes other DNA sequences encoding the same CDR3. The chain employs TRBV27 and TRBJ2-7; the D gene is possibly TRBD2 (6 bases). Trimming left V 5 bases short and J 1 base short, with 15 bases between. Germline lookup yields CDR1 MNHEY and CDR2 SMNVEV (reference sequence). This CDR3 comprises 15 residues. CDR3 nucleotide sequence: TGTGCCAGCAGTCCCGCGGGACGGGCATCCTACGAGCAGTACTTC. Translating it yields CASSPAGRASYEQYF.

The chain carries TRBV6-5 and TRBJ2-7; 7 bases are a match to TRBD1. The germline gives CDR1 MNHEY, CDR2 SVGAGI. V shed 0 bases, J shed 5 bases, and the junction held 7 bases outside the gene matches. The CDR3 consists of 15 residues. The DNA of the CDR3 is TGTGCCAGCAGTTACTCGTACAGGGGTAGCGACGAGCAGTACTTC. Translated, it gives CASSYSYRGSDEQYF.

The J gene is TRBJ2-7, the V gene TRBV18; D not resolved. CDR1 and CDR2 (germline): KGHSH, LQKENI. Trimming shortened V by 3 bases and J by 5 bases, and 8 bases separated the two germline ends. This CDR3 contains 12 residues. CDR3 bases: TGTGCCAGCTCACCGGCAGGTAACGAGCAGTACTTC. Amino acids: CASSPAGNEQYF.

J is TRBJ2-7 and V is TRBV5-4; 10 nucleotides align to TRBD2. Germline V CDR1 and CDR2: SGHNT, YYREEE (reference sequence). Trimming at V came to 4 bases and at J to 2 bases, leaving 6 bases not matched to a gene. This CDR3 is built from 15 residues. CDR3: CASSPGTSVTYEQYF. CDR3 DNA: TGTGCCAGCAGCCCCGGGACTAGCGTAACCTACGAGCAGTACTTC.

J is TRBJ2-2 and V is TRBV19; D might be TRBD1 (5 bases). The CDR3 consists of 15 residues. Trimming shortened V by 6 bases and J by 5 bases, and 16 bases separated the two germline ends. CDR1 and CDR2 (germline): LNHDA, SQIVND (reference sequence). CDR3 amino acids: CASSLGQGHTGELFF. In DNA, the CDR3 is TGTGCCAGTAGCCTGGGGCAGGGTCATACCGGGGAGCTGTTTTTT. Together with reference TRBV19 and TRBJ2-2, the CDR3 gives the full variable domain: DGGITQSPKYLFRKEGQNVTLSCEQNLNHDAMYWYRQDPGQGLRLIYYSQIVNDFQKGDIAEGYSVSREKKESFPLTVTSAQKNPTAFYLCASSLGQGHTGELFFGEGSRLTVL.

V is TRBV27 and J is TRBJ2-2; the match to TRBD1 covers 10 bases. The germline CDR1 and CDR2 sequences are MNHEY and SMNVEV (reference sequence). The V and J ends lost 5 bases and 9 bases, in that order; junction bases with no gene match: 12. CDR3 length equals 16 residues. CDR3 amino acids: CASSTTGGLKSRELFF. CDR3 bases: TGTGCCAGCAGTACGACAGGGGGCCTTAAATCGAGGGAGCTGTTTTTT.

The V and J genes are TRBV23-1 and TRBJ2-3; a possible D gene is TRBD2 (7 bases). TRBV23-1 is designated an ORF whose function remains uncertain. The V end was cut by 0 bases, the J end by 2 bases, with 15 bases between. This CDR3 comprises 17 residues. CDR3 sequence (DNA): TGCGCCAGCAGTCAATCGGCCGGGGGGCCCCCCACAGATACGCAGTATTTT. Encoded protein: CASSQSAGGPPTDTQYF.

The chain joins TRBV3-1 (or the pseudogene TRBV3-2) to TRBJ1-1, with D possibly matching TRBD1 (6 bases). V lost 1 base, J lost 2 bases, and 17 bases lay in between. The CDR3 is made up of 17 amino acids. CDR1 and CDR2 from the germline V gene are LGHDT and YNNKEL (reference sequence). CDR3 amino acids: CASSQGSYFRGNTEAFF. CDR3 in DNA: TGTGCCAGCAGCCAAGGGAGCTATTTCAGGGGTAACACTGAAGCTTTCTTT.

This chain links TRBV28 with TRBJ2-7; 7 nucleotides agree with TRBD1. The J segment lost 2 bases and the V segment lost 5 bases, leaving 6 bases of the junction unmatched. CDR3 size: 14 residues. The germline CDR1 and CDR2 sequences are MDHEN and SYDVKM. CDR3 sequence: CASSTKGTAYEQYF. In DNA, the CDR3 is TGTGCCAGCAGTACCAAGGGGACAGCCTACGAGCAGTACTTC.

This chain joins TRBV12-3 or TRBV12-4 and TRBJ2-1; TRBD1 matches 7 bases. This CDR3 spans 12 amino acids. Unmatched junction bases numbered 4, after V lost 7 bases and J lost 7 bases. The CDR3 DNA reads as TGTGCCAGCACATCAGGGGGTAATGAGCAGTTCTTC. Translated: CASTSGGNEQFF.

The chain links TRBV7-2 to TRBJ2-2; D is perhaps TRBD2 (5 bases). The CDR3 covers 17 residues. Germline-derived CDR1 and CDR2 are SGHTA and FQGNSA. V was pared by 5 bases and J by 6 bases, with 22 bases between. The CDR3 here is CASSTNLGLRGSGELFF. For the CDR3, the DNA is TGTGCCAGCAGCACCAATTTAGGCCTTCGCGGGTCCGGGGAGCTGTTTTTT.

This rearrangement joins TRBV4-1 to TRBJ2-7, with D maybe TRBD2 (6 bases). CDR3 size: 17 residues. Per germline, CDR1 MGHRA and CDR2 YSYEKL. Trimming took off 1 base at V and 2 bases at J, with 18 bases between the two ends. The CDR3 bases are TGCGCCAGCAGCCAAGGGGGGGATTCTAGGGCGGCCTACGAGCAGTACTTC. Residues: CASSQGGDSRAAYEQYF.

The chain employs TRBV12-3 or TRBV12-4 and TRBJ2-2, with D unresolved. There are 12 residues in the CDR3. Trimming pared 2 bases from V and 6 bases from J, leaving 4 bases between. The CDR3 sequence: CASSLLSGELFF. The CDR3 DNA follows: TGTGCCAGCAGTTTATTATCCGGGGAGCTGTTTTTT.

This chain joins TRBV11-2 and TRBJ2-1, with D uncertain. V shed 1 base and J shed 4 bases, with 11 bases lying between them. This CDR3 region has 15 residues. Germline-derived CDR1 and CDR2 are SGHAT and FQNNGV. CDR3 region: CASSLGSTTYNEQFF. The CDR3 DNA follows: TGTGCCAGCAGCTTAGGGTCCACTACTTACAATGAGCAGTTCTTC.

V usage is TRBV24-1 and J usage is TRBJ2-3; 10 bases fit TRBD2. This CDR3 is 17 amino acids long. J gave up 5 bases and V 1 base, and 8 bases lay outside the gene matches. Germline CDR1 KGHDR, CDR2 SFDVKD. The CDR3 region is CATSDLGSGRARDTQYF. DNA of the CDR3: TGTGCCACCAGTGATTTAGGAAGCGGGAGGGCCAGAGATACGCAGTATTTT.

The V call is TRBV19, the J call TRBJ2-4; the match to TRBD1 covers 7 bases. CDR1 is LNHDA, CDR2 SQIVND, per germline (reference sequence). CDR3 length equals 16 residues. J gave up 3 bases and V 3 bases, and 8 bases lay outside the gene matches. The CDR3 DNA sequence: TGTGCCAGTAGTATTGGGGACAGAAGGGTCAAAAACATTCAGTACTTC. Translated, it gives CASSIGDRRVKNIQYF.

The chain combines TRBV18 with TRBJ1-2; the D gene is possibly TRBD1 (5 bases). The V end lost 2 bases, the J end lost 2 bases, and 12 bases lay between the germline ends. The germline V gene has CDR1 KGHSH and CDR2 LQKENI. The CDR3 has 15 residues. This CDR3 is CASSPSAGQNYGYTF. CDR3 sequence (DNA): TGTGCCAGCTCACCATCGGCAGGGCAAAACTATGGCTACACCTTC.

The CDR3 is CASSKRRQGARETQYF. The CDR3 nucleotides are TGTGCCAGCAGCAAGAGAAGACAGGGGGCCCGGGAGACCCAGTACTTC. J is TRBJ2-5 and V is TRBV21-1; the listed D gene, TRBD1, was not tested against the DNA. TRBV21-1 is a pseudogene. CDR3 length: 16 residues.